This is a list of T cell receptor beta chains from one sample in a study of breast tumors, draining lymph nodes, adjacent tissues. Via MiXCR, TCRdb re-called the multiplex PCR reads, giving one row per CDR3 protein. This sample carries around 290,000 distinct CDR3 sequences, 30% of them seen once, and the ten largest clones take around 1%. Sequencing used axillary lymph node tissue. Receptors originate from a female donor with breast cancer. Some clones in this sample may be carry-over from other donors' samples. The CDR3 runs from the conserved cysteine through the conserved F or W. The order of the fields is J gene, clone size, D gene, V gene, CDR3 DNA, CDR3 protein. A D gene is named only where the DNA matches it firmly. Not every row has a clone size; where given, it reads once, few, many or a size class.

>TRBJ1-2|many|TRBD1|TRBV14
TGTGCCAGCAGCCGAGGACAGGGGGTGTTTTATGGCTACACCTTC
CASSRGQGVFYGYTF
>TRBJ2-5|many|TRBD1|TRBV12-5
TGTGCTAGTGGTAATGACAGGGCTGGAGAGACCCAGTACTTC
CASGNDRAGETQYF
>TRBJ1-3|many|.|TRBV10-3
TGTGCCATCAGTGAGCCCAGGAGTCGGGACACCATATATTTT
CAISEPRSRDTIYF
>TRBJ1-2|.|.|TRBV4-1
TGCGCCAGCAGCCAGCGTTCGGGGGGCAGCTATGGCTACACCTTC
CASSQRSGGSYGYTF
>TRBJ2-1|many|TRBD2|TRBV7-8
TGTGCCAGCAGCTCCGGGACTAGCATCTACAATGAGCAGTTCTTC
CASSSGTSIYNEQFF
>TRBJ2-1|many|TRBD2|TRBV7-2
TGTGCCAGCAGCCAACTAGCGGGAGGGAACAATGAGCAGTTCTTC
CASSQLAGGNNEQFF
>TRBJ2-2|.|.|TRBV29-1
TGCAGCGTTGGGGGCTACACCGGGGAGCTGTTTTTT
CSVGGYTGELFF
>TRBJ2-7|.|.|TRBV18
TGTGCCAGCTCACGGGCAGGACACTCCTACGAGCAGTACTTC
CASSRAGHSYEQYF
>TRBJ1-1|.|.|TRBV2
TGTGCCAGCAGTGAAGGTCAGGGCGTTAGCACTGAAGCTTTCTTT
CASSEGQGVSTEAFF
>TRBJ2-5|many|.|TRBV5-1
TGCGCCAGCAGCTTGGCCCCCATTGGTAGCGGAGCGTACCAAGAGACCCAGTACTTC
CASSLAPIGSGAYQETQYF
>TRBJ2-5|.|.|TRBV27
TGTGCCAGCAGTAGTCAGGGCGTCAGGGAGACCCAGTACTTC
CASSSQGVRETQYF
>TRBJ1-5|many|.|TRBV4-1
TGCGCCAGCAGCCAAGCCCCCGGGACCTACAATCAGCCCCAGCATTTT
CASSQAPGTYNQPQHF
>TRBJ1-2|.|.|TRBV30
TGTGCCTGGAGAGGGCACAGAGGGGGCTACACCTTC
CAWRGHRGGYTF
>TRBJ1-4|many|.|TRBV12-3/TRBV12-4
TGTGCCAGCAGTTTTAGCCCCGGGACGAAGGTTGAAAAACTGTTTTTT
CASSFSPGTKVEKLFF
>TRBJ2-3|few|.|TRBV12-3/TRBV12-4
TGTGCCAGCAGTTTAGTATCGCTATCTGATACGCAGTATTTT
CASSLVSLSDTQYF
>TRBJ2-7|once|.|TRBV3-1
TGTGCCAGCAGCCAAGCCCTAGGGCCAAGGTGCGAGCAGTACTTC
CASSQALGPRCEQYF
>TRBJ1-6|many|TRBD1|TRBV29-1
TGCAGCGTCAGGGGACAGCCAAATTCACCCCTCCACTTT
CSVRGQPNSPLHF
>TRBJ2-1|many|.|TRBV7-9
TGTGCCAGCAGCCTAGATTACAATGAGCAGTTCTTC
CASSLDYNEQFF
>TRBJ2-1|many|TRBD2|TRBV12-3/TRBV12-4
TGTGCCAGCAGTCTCAGCGGGAGGGTTGCCAATGAGCAGTTCTTC
CASSLSGRVANEQFF
>TRBJ1-6|many|.|TRBV20-1
TGCAGTGCCAGACCGGGGGGCTTTAGTAGTTCACCCCTCCACTTT
CSARPGGFSSSPLHF
>TRBJ2-4|.|.|TRBV5-8
TGTGCCAGCAGCCTCCGAATCGGGACGGGAGACATTCAGTACTTC
CASSLRIGTGDIQYF
>TRBJ2-3|.|TRBD2|TRBV20-1
TGCAGTGCTAGAGTACTAGCGGGAGCGCAGTATTTT
CSARVLAGAQYF
>TRBJ2-3|many|TRBD1|TRBV29-1
TGCAGCGTCCAGGTGACAGGGACAGATACGCAGTATTTT
CSVQVTGTDTQYF
>TRBJ1-5|.|.|TRBV25-1
TGTGTCAGCAGTGAAATAGGGGTCAATCAGCCCCAGCACTTT
CVSSEIGVNQPQHF
>TRBJ2-5|few|.|TRBV11-2
TGTGCCAGCAGCGCAATACAGGGTCGGGAGACCCAGTACTTC
CASSAIQGRETQYF
>TRBJ2-5|many|.|TRBV2
TGTGCCAGCAGCACGGCGTCGGGGGCCCAAGAGACCCAGTACTTC
CASSTASGAQETQYF
>TRBJ1-5|many|.|TRBV12-3/TRBV12-4
TGTGCCAGCAGTTCCGATGGATTCAATCAGCCCCAGCATTTT
CASSSDGFNQPQHF
>TRBJ2-7|many|.|TRBV2
TGTGCCAGCAGTGAGGTTGGGACGTTTCTAGGCGAGCAGTACTTC
CASSEVGTFLGEQYF
>TRBJ1-6|many|.|TRBV7-3
TGTGCCAGCAGCTCGGACAGAAATTCACCCCTCCACTTT
CASSSDRNSPLHF
>TRBJ2-6|.|TRBD1|TRBV24-1
TGTGCCACCGGACAGGGTGGCTCCGGGGCCGACGTCCTGACTTTC
CATGQGGSGADVLTF
>TRBJ1-1|.|.|TRBV19
TGTGCCAGTAGTACCTCCTCGGGCACTGAAGCTTTCTTT
CASSTSSGTEAFF
>TRBJ1-6|.|.|TRBV7-9
TGTGCCAGCAGCTCCTTGGCGCAGGGATCTTCAATCCTCCACTTT
CASSSLAQGSSILHF
>TRBJ2-3|many|TRBD2|TRBV7-9
TGTGCCAGCAGCTTTAGCGGGAGGTTCTCGAATAATACGCAGTATTTT
CASSFSGRFSNNTQYF
>TRBJ2-2|many|TRBD2|TRBV24-1
TGTGCCACCAGTGATCCGGGAATCCGCGGGGGCACCGGGGAGCTGTTTTTT
CATSDPGIRGGTGELFF
>TRBJ2-7|many|.|TRBV20-1
TGCAGTGCTAGATGGGGTTACGAGCAGTACTTC
CSARWGYEQYF
>TRBJ2-1|many|TRBD2|TRBV6-6
TGTGCCAGCACCTTGGGGACTAGCGGGAGTTTTTCCTACAATGAGCAGTTCTTC
CASTLGTSGSFSYNEQFF
>TRBJ2-6|.|TRBD1|TRBV10-3
TGTGCCATCAGTACCGGGACAGGGGGCGCGTCTGGGGCCAACGTCCTGACTTTC
CAISTGTGGASGANVLTF
>TRBJ2-6|.|TRBD1|TRBV29-1
TGCAGCGTCCTCCGGGACAGGGCCAAGTCTGGGGCCAACGTCCTGACTTTC
CSVLRDRAKSGANVLTF
>TRBJ1-1|.|.|TRBV11-2
TGTGCCAGCAGCGCCCATGGGGTGAACACTGAAGCTTTCTTT
CASSAHGVNTEAFF
>TRBJ1-1|.|.|TRBV20-1
TGCAGTGTATCACAGGCTGTGAACACTGAAGCTTTCTTT
CSVSQAVNTEAFF
>TRBJ2-1|many|.|TRBV5-1
TGCGCCAGCAGCTGGGGGACCGCTTTTGAGCAGTTCTTC
CASSWGTAFEQFF
>TRBJ2-3|.|.|TRBV28
TGTGCCAGCAGGATCATTAGTAACGGGCCAGATACGCAGTATTTT
CASRIISNGPDTQYF
>TRBJ2-5|many|.|TRBV19
TGTGCCAGTAGTACCCAGGGGAAGCAAGAGACCCAGTACTTC
CASSTQGKQETQYF
>TRBJ2-7|.|TRBD1|TRBV10-2
TGCGCCAGCAGGAGGGACAGGGTAGGGCCCTACGAGCAGTACTTC
CASRRDRVGPYEQYF
>TRBJ2-7|many|TRBD1|TRBV15
TGTGCCACCAGCCGGGACAGGGCAATTCTAGAGCAGTACTTC
CATSRDRAILEQYF
>TRBJ1-6|many|TRBD1|TRBV7-2
TGTGCCAGCAGCTTAACCGGGACAGGGGTATCACCCCTCCACTTT
CASSLTGTGVSPLHF
>TRBJ2-5|.|.|TRBV12-3/TRBV12-4
TGTGCCAGCAGTTCCTCCAGGGGTGCCCAAGGGACCCAGTACTTC
CASSSSRGAQGTQYF
>TRBJ2-3|.|.|TRBV3-1
TGTGCCAGCAGCCCCAAGGGATATACGCAGTATTTT
CASSPKGYTQYF
>TRBJ1-3|many|TRBD1|TRBV7-9
TGTGCCAGCAGCCCAGTTGGGACAGCGGGAAACACCATATATTTT
CASSPVGTAGNTIYF
>TRBJ2-1|many|.|TRBV11-2
TGTGCCAGCAGCTTAGAGGCCAGCCCCTACAATGAGCAGTTCTTC
CASSLEASPYNEQFF
>TRBJ1-6|few|.|TRBV3-1
TGTGCCAGCAGCCAAGTATCCAATAATTCACCCCTCCACTTT
CASSQVSNNSPLHF
>TRBJ1-3|many|.|TRBV9
TGTGCCAGCAGCGGAGGGGACTTCTTTGGAAACACCATATATTTT
CASSGGDFFGNTIYF
>TRBJ2-5|many|.|TRBV15
TGTGCCACCAGGGGGGGGGTAACCGGACAGGCTGGGGAGACCCAGTACTTC
CATRGGVTGQAGETQYF
>TRBJ2-3|.|.|TRBV10-3
TGTGCCATCAGTTGGCAGGGGGATACGCAGTATTTT
CAISWQGDTQYF